Listed here are 19 T cell receptor beta chains from one sample, sequenced in a study of Graves' ophthalmopathy and Graves' hyperthyroidism. Using RNA transcripts, the TCR beta CDR3 regions were amplified. HTBI primers served in a first-round RT-PCR, which a second-round multiplex PCR followed. TCRdb re-called the multiplex PCR reads with MiXCR, one entry per CDR3 protein. Found here are about 1.1 million distinct CDR3 sequences, about 40% of them singletons; the top ten hold approximately 12%. Specimen: peripheral blood or thyroid tissue (not recorded which). The receptors derive from an adult man with Graves' hyperthyroidism.

This sequence joins TRBV6-5 and TRBJ1-4; D is undetermined. This CDR3 comprises 15 residues. Germline CDR1 and CDR2: MNHEY and SVGAGI. Trimming removed 5 bases from V and 3 bases from J, with 13 bases in between. The CDR3: CASSEVRVANEKLFF. The CDR3 DNA sequence: TGTGCCAGCAGTGAAGTAAGGGTGGCTAATGAAAAACTGTTTTTT.

This clonotype was counted many times. The chain recombines TRBV11-2 with TRBJ1-4; D is unclear. The germline gives CDR1 SGHAT, CDR2 FQNNGV. V lost 5 bases, J lost 0 bases, and 10 bases lay in between. The CDR3 has 15 residues. CDR3 DNA: TGTGCCAGCAGCGCGGGTCCAACAACTAATGAAAAACTGTTTTTT. Translating it yields CASSAGPTTNEKLFF.

This clonotype was counted at least ten times. The CDR3 loop is CASSLDRGPNTEAFF. The CDR3 DNA follows: TGTGCCAGCAGCTTGGATCGAGGTCCAAACACTGAAGCTTTCTTT. The chain joins TRBV7-3 to TRBJ1-1, with unresolved D. This CDR3 is built from 15 residues. Germline V gene data show CDR1 as SGHTA and CDR2 as FQGTGA. With 3 bases removed from V and 2 bases from J, the gap between germline ends came to 13 bases.

This chain connects TRBV20-1 to TRBJ2-2; D is perhaps TRBD1 or TRBD2 (5 bases each). Between the trimmed V and J ends, which lost 5 bases and 9 bases, there was a span of 13 bases. This CDR3 has 12 residues. CDR1 and CDR2 (germline): DFQATT, SNEGSKA (reference sequence). CDR3 DNA: TGCAGTGCTCTGGGACGGGAAAGGGAGCTGTTTTTT. This gives the protein CSALGRERELFF.

The CDR3 DNA is TGCAGCGTTGCGACAGGGGTCACAATCTATGGCTACACCTTC. Its protein is CSVATGVTIYGYTF. The chain links TRBV29-1 to TRBJ1-2, with 8 bases lining up with TRBD1. This CDR3 contains 14 residues. From germline, CDR1 is SQVTM and CDR2 ANQGSEA. After removal of 4 bases from V and 4 bases from J, the junction contained 8 bases not matched to a gene.

This clonotype occurred a few times. V and J are TRBV20-1 and TRBJ1-1; no clear D. This CDR3 contains 14 residues. Trimming took 4 bases from V and 1 from J, leaving 13 bases between them. Per germline, CDR1 DFQATT and CDR2 SNEGSKA (reference sequence). The CDR3 nucleotides read TGCAGTGCTATTGCCCACATGAGGAACACTGAAGCTTTCTTT. Translation gives CSAIAHMRNTEAFF.

This clonotype was observed many times. J is TRBJ2-7 and V is TRBV19; possible D gene TRBD2, 5 bases. This CDR3 spans 13 amino acids. The V end was cut by 5 bases, the J end by 3 bases, with 11 bases between. Germline V lookup: CDR1 LNHDA, CDR2 SQIVND (reference sequence). This chain's CDR3 is CASSLQRNYEQYF. In nucleotides, the CDR3 is TGTGCCAGTAGTCTCCAGCGGAACTACGAGCAGTACTTC.

This clonotype was seen ten or more times. The J gene is TRBJ1-5, the V gene TRBV19; possible D gene TRBD1, 5 bases. Germline CDR1 is LNHDA and CDR2 is SQIVND (reference sequence). The CDR3 contains 14 residues. V was shortened by 4 bases and J by 2 bases, with 9 bases between the two germline ends. The CDR3 is CASSTQGGNQPQHF. CDR3 nucleotides: TGTGCCAGTAGTACCCAGGGCGGCAATCAGCCCCAGCATTTT. Filled out from reference TRBV19 and TRBJ1-5, the complete variable domain reads DGGITQSPKYLFRKEGQNVTLSCEQNLNHDAMYWYRQDPGQGLRLIYYSQIVNDFQKGDIAEGYSVSREKKESFPLTVTSAQKNPTAFYLCASSTQGGNQPQHFGDGTRLSIL.

The table lists this clonotype with many counts. The chain has TRBV5-6 and TRBJ1-5, with unresolved D. Trimming took off 0 bases at V and 11 bases at J, with 9 bases between the two ends. Germline V gives CDR1 SGHDT, CDR2 YYEEEE. This CDR3 has 12 amino acids. The CDR3 region is CASSLAHGAQHF. The CDR3 DNA reads TGTGCCAGCAGCTTGGCGCATGGGGCCCAGCATTTT.

This clonotype was detected only a few times. The gene calls are TRBV7-2 and TRBJ2-2, with unresolved D. The CDR3 length is 15 residues. The ends were cut back, 5 bases at V and 7 bases at J, with 17 bases in the middle. Germline loops: CDR1 SGHTA, CDR2 FQGNSA. The CDR3 nucleotides are TGTGCCAGCAGCCAAGCACCCCATTTTAGCGGGGAGCTGTTTTTT. This translates into CASSQAPHFSGELFF.

V is TRBV24-1 and J is TRBJ1-2; 7 bases map to TRBD1. Germline-derived CDR1 and CDR2 are KGHDR and SFDVKD. Germline trimming cut 10 bases from V and 5 bases from J; bases unmatched to any gene: 3. CDR3 length: 11 residues. Written as DNA, the CDR3 is TGTGCCACTAAGGGGGCGTATGGCTACACCTTC. Residues: CATKGAYGYTF.

This clonotype was detected a few times. This sequence joins TRBV5-1 and TRBJ2-6; D is ambiguous. CDR1 and CDR2 (germline): SGHRS, YFSETQ. The CDR3 contains 16 residues. V was clipped by 0 bases and J by 0 bases, with 7 bases between them. The CDR3 loop is CASSLGAGSGANVLTF. CDR3 nucleotides: TGCGCCAGCAGCTTGGGGGCTGGCTCTGGGGCCAACGTCCTGACTTTC.

The J gene is TRBJ2-5, the V gene TRBV3-1; the match to TRBD1 covers 8 bases. CDR1 is LGHDT and CDR2 is YNNKEL in the germline V gene (reference sequence). The CDR3 is made up of 12 amino acids. The V and J ends lost 8 bases and 10 bases, in that order; junction bases with no gene match: 9. The CDR3 coding sequence is TGTGCCAGCGACAGGGGTGGGGGTGACCAGTACTTC. This gives the protein CASDRGGGDQYF.

Of note for this clonotype: A much larger clone differs by one base, so this may be a read error. The CDR3 ends on some other residue instead of the conserved phenylalanine or tryptophan, so this is likely a read error. The chain has TRBV29-1 and TRBJ1-1; possibly TRBD1 for D (5 bases). The germline V gene encodes CDR1 SQVTM and CDR2 ANQGSEA. This CDR3 comprises 10 residues. The chain's CDR3 is CGFGGSEAFL. The CDR3 bases are TGCGGCTTTGGGGGTAGTGAAGCTTTCCTT.

Comment on this clonotype: As the CDR3 is not closed by the conserved phenylalanine or tryptophan, this likely results from a read error. The V call is TRBV7-9, the J call TRBJ1-1; 9 bases are shared with TRBD1. Germline V CDR1 and CDR2: SEHNR, FQNEAQ (reference sequence). The CDR3 runs 14 residues. Unmatched junction bases numbered 9, after V lost 6 bases and J lost 7 bases. CDR3 nucleotides: TGTGCCAGCAGGGGGGACCGACAGGGGGGTGAAGCTTTCGTT. It codes for CASRGDRQGGEAFV.

This chain links TRBV10-2 with TRBJ1-6; D is undetermined. With 11 bases removed from V and 8 bases from J, the gap between germline ends came to 4 bases. Per germline, CDR1 WSHSY and CDR2 SAAADI. The CDR3 has 9 amino acids. CDR3 in DNA: TGCGCCGGGGATTCACCCCTCCACTTT. This encodes CAGDSPLHF.

This clonotype came up many times. J is TRBJ2-7 and V is TRBV7-9; D gene ambiguous. From germline, CDR1 is SEHNR and CDR2 FQNEAQ (reference sequence). With 5 bases removed from V and 2 bases from J, the gap between germline ends came to 19 bases. CDR3 size: 16 residues. The CDR3 bases are TGTGCCAGCAGCCATCCCCCCGAAAGGCAAACCTACGAGCAGTACTTC. Its translation is CASSHPPERQTYEQYF.

Worth noting for this clonotype: A much bigger clone sits one base away, suggesting this may be a read error. This chain links TRBV20-1 with TRBJ2-7; D may be TRBD2 (5 bases). Germline V gene lookup returns CDR1 DFQATT and CDR2 SNEGSKA (reference sequence). V was shortened by 7 bases and J by 4 bases, with 20 bases between the two germline ends. The CDR3 sequence is 14 residues long. The CDR3: CSVLDTEECYEQYF. The CDR3 region has the DNA TGCAGTGTCCTTGACACGGAGGAGTGTTACGAGCAGTACTTC.

This clonotype was counted a few times. V and J are TRBV3-1 and TRBJ1-5; D ambiguous. V lost 0 bases and J 6 bases, leaving 6 bases between the germline ends. CDR3 length equals 13 residues. Germline CDR1 reads LGHDT; CDR2 reads YNNKEL (reference sequence). The CDR3 DNA reads TGTGCCAGCAGCCAAGATCTTGTTCAGCCCCAGCATTTT. This translates into CASSQDLVQPQHF.